Following are 21 T cell receptor beta chains from one sample sequenced in a study of blood T cells in healthy people across ages. Then a second PCR, running roughly 7 to 11 cycles, was carried out with a sample-barcoded 5' primer and a J-beta primer mix. TCRdb ran MiXCR on the 5' RACE reads and lists one entry per CDR3 protein. The sample carries some 1.5 million distinct CDR3 sequences, approximately 28% recorded once. The specimen was blood. These receptors all stem from a woman aged 25 to 39 in good health.

There are many counts of this clonotype. The chain employs TRBV5-1 and TRBJ2-1, with 8 bases identical to TRBD2. V was clipped by 7 bases and J by 3 bases; unmatched bases: 9. CDR1 is SGHRS and CDR2 is YFSETQ in the germline V gene. This CDR3 comprises 15 residues. The CDR3 DNA sequence: TGCGCCAGCGGATTCGGACTAGCCGTCTACAATGAGCAGTTCTTC. Its translation: CASGFGLAVYNEQFF.

This clonotype showed up just a few times. The chain links TRBV11-2 to TRBJ1-4; weak D call: TRBD1 (5 bases). Between the trimmed V and J ends, which lost 0 bases and 5 bases, there was a span of 13 bases. CDR3 length: 16 amino acids. Germline lookup yields CDR1 SGHAT and CDR2 FQNNGV. The CDR3 DNA follows: TGTGCCAGCAGCTTAGACCGGGGTAGGGGAAATGAAAAACTGTTTTTT. This translates into CASSLDRGRGNEKLFF.

The gene calls are TRBV9 and TRBJ2-1; D is perhaps TRBD2 (6 bases). Trimming removed 0 bases from V and 1 base from J, with 11 bases in between. Germline-derived CDR1 and CDR2 are SGDLS and YYNGEE. The CDR3 spans 16 residues. The chain's CDR3 is CASSVVSGESYNEQFF. In DNA, the CDR3 is TGTGCCAGCAGCGTAGTTTCGGGAGAATCCTACAATGAGCAGTTCTTC. Looking up the rest from reference TRBV9 and TRBJ2-1 gives the full variable domain: DSGVTQTPKHLITATGQRVTLRCSPRSGDLSVYWYQQSLDQGLQFLIQYYNGEERAKGNILERFSAQQFPDLHSELNLSSLELGDSALYFCASSVVSGESYNEQFFGPGTRLTVL.

The J gene is TRBJ1-5, the V gene TRBV20-1; unclear D gene. Germline V gives CDR1 DFQATT, CDR2 SNEGSKA (reference sequence). There are 13 residues in the CDR3. Between the trimmed V and J ends, which lost 1 base and 6 bases, there was a span of 10 bases. CDR3: CSARASGSQPQHF. The CDR3 coding sequence is TGCAGTGCTAGAGCCTCGGGGAGTCAGCCCCAGCATTTT.

Notes on this clonotype: Relative to the germline gene, one junction end is altered; a read error may explain this. V and J are TRBV12-5 and TRBJ2-7; a weak D match, TRBD1 (6 bases). Germline CDR1 is LGHNT and CDR2 is FRNRAP. The CDR3 runs to 15 residues. The CDR3 bases are TGTACTAGTGGTTTGGCCACAGGGAGCTCCTACGAGCAGTACTTC. Amino acids: CTSGLATGSSYEQYF.

This sequence joins TRBV20-1 and TRBJ1-1; 7 nucleotides agree with TRBD1. Germline V CDR1 and CDR2: DFQATT, SNEGSKA (reference sequence). The trim removed 2 bases at V and 1 base at J, leaving 4 bases unmatched. The CDR3 covers 14 residues. In DNA, the CDR3 is TGCAGTGCTAGATCAGGGGGGGAGAACACTGAAGCTTTCTTT. This encodes CSARSGGENTEAFF.

This clonotype is a singleton in its sample. This chain uses TRBV28 with TRBJ2-3, with 12 nucleotides matching TRBD2. From germline, CDR1 is MDHEN and CDR2 SYDVKM. V gave up 4 bases and J gave up 5 bases; unmatched junction bases: 7. The CDR3 loop spans 16 amino acids. This chain's CDR3 is CASSWASGGAVDTQYF. The CDR3, as DNA: TGTGCCAGCAGTTGGGCTAGCGGGGGGGCCGTAGATACGCAGTATTTT. The complete variable domain, with remaining parts taken from reference TRBV28 and TRBJ2-3, reads DVKVTQSSRYLVKRTGEKVFLECVQDMDHENMFWYRQDPGLGLRLIYFSYDVKMKEKGDIPEGYSVSREKKERFSLILESASTNQTSMYLCASSWASGGAVDTQYFGPGTRLTVL.

This clonotype was detected a few times. Being one base from a much bigger clone, this may be a read error. DNA for the CDR3: TGTGCCAGCGGTTTAGGTGCACGAGATACGCAGTATTTT. This encodes CASGLGARDTQYF. The rearrangement joins TRBV12-3 or TRBV12-4 to TRBJ2-3; no firm D call. The CDR3 is 13 residues long.

This clonotype was found many times. This chain connects TRBV20-1 to TRBJ2-5; 8 nucleotides align to TRBD2. The germline CDR1 and CDR2 sequences are DFQATT and SNEGSKA (reference sequence). J gave up 2 bases and V 3 bases, and 20 bases lay outside the gene matches. The CDR3 length is 19 residues. The CDR3 loop is CSARGAGDELRARQETQYF. As DNA, the CDR3 is TGCAGTGCTAGGGGAGCGGGAGACGAGTTGAGGGCGAGGCAAGAGACCCAGTACTTC.

The CDR3 spells CASSLRTGTGGRYTEAFF. The CDR3 nucleotides are TGTGCCAGCAGCTTGAGGACCGGGACAGGGGGCCGGTACACTGAAGCTTTCTTT. The chain is built from TRBV7-6 and TRBJ1-1; TRBD1 aligns across 12 bases. The CDR3 consists of 18 residues. The germline gives CDR1 SGHVS, CDR2 FNYEAQ. The V segment lost 3 bases and the J segment 3 bases; nucleotides outside the gene matches: 11.

For this clonotype: A much more abundant neighbour one base away suggests this may be a read error. The chain combines TRBV20-1 with TRBJ2-4; 8 bases map to TRBD1. CDR3 length equals 16 residues. Germline-derived CDR1 and CDR2 are DFQATT and SNEGSKA (reference sequence). Trimming at V came to 8 bases and at J to 0 bases, leaving 12 bases not matched to a gene. CDR3: CSTLLTGALAKNIQYF. The DNA of the CDR3 is TGCAGTACTTTATTGACAGGGGCCTTAGCCAAAAACATTCAGTACTTC.

This chain links TRBV7-8 with TRBJ2-1; D may match TRBD1 or TRBD2 (7 bases each). CDR1 SGHVS and CDR2 FQNEAQ come from the germline V gene. Trimming took 8 bases from V and 8 from J, leaving 22 bases between them. This CDR3 region has 15 residues. The CDR3 here is CASFGGRGLGDEQFF. The CDR3 region has the DNA TGTGCCAGCTTTGGAGGGAGGGGGCTGGGCGATGAGCAGTTCTTC. The variable domain in full, completed from reference TRBV7-8 and TRBJ2-1, reads GAGVSQSPRYKVAKRGQDVALRCDPISGHVSLFWYQQALGQGPEFLTYFQNEAQLDKSGLPSDRFFAERPEGSVSTLKIQRTQQEDSAVYLCASFGGRGLGDEQFFGPGTRLTVL.

The V gene is TRBV2, the J gene TRBJ2-1; D perhaps matches TRBD1 (5 bases). The CDR3 spans 13 residues. Trimming left V 4 bases short and J 5 bases short, with 9 bases between. Germline-derived CDR1 and CDR2 are SNHLY and FYNNEI. For the CDR3, the DNA is TGTGCCAGCAGTGTGCAGGGTGACAATGAGCAGTTCTTC. Amino acids: CASSVQGDNEQFF.

This clonotype has a handful of counts. The gene calls are TRBV4-1 and TRBJ2-7; D may match TRBD1 or TRBD2 (5 bases each). The length of the CDR3 is 15 residues. Germline V lookup: CDR1 MGHRA, CDR2 YSYEKL. Trimming cost V 0 bases and J 3 bases, with 12 bases left between them. The CDR3 DNA follows: TGCGCCAGCAGCCAAGAACCGGGACGAGACTACGAGCAGTACTTC. Translated, it gives CASSQEPGRDYEQYF.

The chain links TRBV27 to TRBJ1-6, with 10 bases matching TRBD1. Germline V CDR1 and CDR2: MNHEY, SMNVEV (reference sequence). V gave up 5 bases and J gave up 6 bases; unmatched junction bases: 7. The CDR3 consists of 16 residues. CDR3 amino acids: CASSARQGARNSPLHF. CDR3 nucleotide sequence: TGTGCCAGCAGTGCGAGACAGGGGGCGCGTAATTCACCCCTCCACTTT.

This clonotype occurred many times. This rearrangement joins TRBV7-9 to TRBJ2-1; 9 bases match TRBD1. V was pared by 5 bases and J by 4 bases, with 6 bases of the junction left unmatched. The CDR3 is 15 residues long. Germline assignment: CDR1 SEHNR and CDR2 FQNEAQ (reference sequence). The DNA for the CDR3 is TGTGCCAGCAGCCCGGGACAGGGAATTTACAATGAGCAGTTCTTC. Amino acids: CASSPGQGIYNEQFF.

This clonotype occurred many times. The chain employs TRBV12-5 and TRBJ2-7; D not certain. Trimming took off 7 bases at V and 3 bases at J, with 10 bases between the two ends. In germline, CDR1 is LGHNT, CDR2 FRNRAP. The CDR3 spans 12 residues. CDR3: CASVVDDYEQYF. CDR3 bases: TGTGCTAGTGTAGTTGATGACTACGAGCAGTACTTC.

The chain has TRBV12-3 or TRBV12-4 and TRBJ1-4, with 7 bases fitting TRBD1. CDR3 length: 16 residues. Unmatched junction bases numbered 8, after V lost 3 bases and J lost 4 bases. The CDR3 spells CASSFLKGAYNEKLFF. The DNA of the CDR3 is TGTGCCAGCAGTTTCTTAAAGGGGGCCTATAATGAAAAACTGTTTTTT.

This clonotype appeared a few times. This sequence joins TRBV7-2 and TRBJ1-2, with D perhaps TRBD1 (6 bases). CDR3 size: 14 residues. Germline loops: CDR1 SGHTA, CDR2 FQGNSA. Trimming removed 6 bases at V and 8 bases at J, with 19 bases between. In DNA, the CDR3 is TGTGCCAGCAGACCACCCGGGGGCTTGGGGGGCTACACCTTC. As protein: CASRPPGGLGGYTF.

The chain couples TRBV28 to TRBJ1-5; tentatively, D is TRBD1 (5 bases). The length of the CDR3 is 14 residues. From germline, CDR1 is MDHEN and CDR2 SYDVKM. V lost 7 bases, J lost 6 bases, and 16 bases lay in between. The chain's CDR3 is CASTPSGGRQPQHF. CDR3 DNA sequence: TGTGCCAGCACCCCGTCGGGGGGTCGTCAGCCCCAGCATTTT.

The chain is built from TRBV3-1 and TRBJ1-1; tentatively, D is TRBD1 (5 bases). From germline, CDR1 is LGHDT and CDR2 YNNKEL (reference sequence). The length of the CDR3 is 15 residues. V was clipped by 0 bases and J by 5 bases, with 13 bases between them. CDR3 DNA: TGTGCCAGCAGCCAAGAAAGGGGACTCATTACTGAAGCTTTCTTT. This codes for CASSQERGLITEAFF.